This T cell receptor beta chain came from a study of CD8 T cells in Susac syndrome. Per germline, CDR1 LGHDT and CDR2 YNNKEL (reference sequence). The CDR3 is made up of 14 amino acids. V was cut by 3 bases and J by 10 bases, with 16 bases left in between. When the RNA was reverse transcribed, random hexamers were used with an input of 0.5 to 1 ug. TCRdb redid the calling of the immunoSEQ multiplex PCR reads with MiXCR, one entry per CDR3 protein. The table records about 150,000 distinct CDR3 sequences, over 90% of them present only once. The chain has TRBV3-1 and TRBJ2-1, with D perhaps assigned TRBD1 or TRBD2 (5 bases each). The sample consisted of CD8+ T cells from PBMCs. The sequence came from a human donor with Susac syndrome. The CDR3 loop reads CASSHLAGGPEQFF. The DNA of the CDR3 is TGTGCCAGCAGCCACTTAGCTGGGGGACCGGAGCAGTTCTTC.